The 5 T cell receptor beta chains presented below share a single source sample, sequenced in a study of PD-1 blockade in classical Hodgkin lymphoma. Data came from immunoSEQ multiplex PCR; TCRdb stores just in-frame clones and leaves some out. In the table there are 30,000 to 45,000 clones, 69% of which are singletons. Every single patient, without exception, relapsed after autologous stem cell transplantation, and brentuximab vedotin exposure varied. This specimen consisted of peripheral blood mononuclear cells (PBMCs), obtained before the second cycle of nivolumab. These receptors were obtained from a human donor with classical Hodgkin lymphoma.

This clone was observed a handful of times. The chain joins TRBV10-3 to TRBJ2-1, with 7 bases fitting TRBD2. The CDR3 is made up of 12 amino acids. CDR1 and CDR2 from the germline V gene are ENHRY and SYGVKD. The ends lost 10 bases at V and 2 bases at J; junction bases unmatched: 2. CDR3 nucleotides: TGTGCCACCGGGAGGACCTACAATGAGCAGTTCTTC. It encodes CATGRTYNEQFF.

This sequence joins TRBV19 and TRBJ2-6; maybe TRBD1 (5 bases). In germline, CDR1 is LNHDA, CDR2 SQIVND (reference sequence). This CDR3 has 15 residues. V was shortened by 10 bases and J by 0 bases, with 13 bases between the two germline ends. CDR3 sequence (DNA): TGTGCCACCAAAAGGGGATTCTCTGGGGCCAACGTCCTGACTTTC. It is translated as CATKRGFSGANVLTF.

In this sample, this clone is medium-sized (0.01 to 0.1%). V gene TRBV15 combines with J gene TRBJ2-3; D unresolved. The V end lost 4 bases, the J end lost 4 bases, and 15 bases lay between the germline ends. Germline loops: CDR1 LNHNV, CDR2 YYDKDF (reference sequence). This CDR3 has 15 amino acids. CDR3 sequence (DNA): TGTGCCACCAGCACAAGGAAGAGAAGAGCAGATACGCAGTATTTT. It yields the protein CATSTRKRRADTQYF.

The genes are TRBV19 and TRBJ2-1; 7 bases fit TRBD1. CDR3 length equals 14 residues. V gave up 4 bases and J gave up 9 bases; unmatched junction bases: 9. Germline-derived CDR1 and CDR2 are LNHDA and SQIVND (reference sequence). CDR3 DNA: TGTGCCAGTAGTACAGGACAGGATTTCACTGAGCAGTTCTTC. It translates to CASSTGQDFTEQFF.

The chain joins TRBV15 to TRBJ2-1, with D hard to call. CDR3 length: 15 amino acids. V was clipped by 5 bases and J by 1 base, with 12 bases between them. From germline, CDR1 is LNHNV and CDR2 YYDKDF (reference sequence). CDR3 loop: CATSFDTLSYNEQFF. Written as DNA, the CDR3 is TGTGCCACCAGCTTCGACACCTTGTCCTACAATGAGCAGTTCTTC.